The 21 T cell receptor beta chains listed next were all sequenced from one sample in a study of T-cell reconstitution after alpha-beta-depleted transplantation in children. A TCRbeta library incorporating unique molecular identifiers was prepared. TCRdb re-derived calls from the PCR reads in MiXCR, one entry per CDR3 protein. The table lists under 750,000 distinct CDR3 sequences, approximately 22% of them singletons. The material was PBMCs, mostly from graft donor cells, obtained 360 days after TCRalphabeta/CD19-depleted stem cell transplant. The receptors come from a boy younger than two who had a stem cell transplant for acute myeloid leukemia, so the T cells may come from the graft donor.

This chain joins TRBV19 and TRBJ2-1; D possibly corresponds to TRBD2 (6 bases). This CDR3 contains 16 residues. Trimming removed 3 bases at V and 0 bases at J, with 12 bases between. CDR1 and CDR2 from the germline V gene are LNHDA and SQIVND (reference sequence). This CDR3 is CASSMNWGGSYNEQFF. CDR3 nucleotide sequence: TGTGCCAGTAGTATGAACTGGGGAGGCTCCTACAATGAGCAGTTCTTC.

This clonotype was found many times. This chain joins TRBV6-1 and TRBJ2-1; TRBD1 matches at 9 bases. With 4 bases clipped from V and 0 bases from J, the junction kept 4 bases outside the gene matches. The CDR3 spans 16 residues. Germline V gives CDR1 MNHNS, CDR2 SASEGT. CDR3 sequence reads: CASSGTGGFSYNEQFF. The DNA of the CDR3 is TGTGCCAGCAGTGGTACAGGGGGCTTCTCCTACAATGAGCAGTTCTTC.

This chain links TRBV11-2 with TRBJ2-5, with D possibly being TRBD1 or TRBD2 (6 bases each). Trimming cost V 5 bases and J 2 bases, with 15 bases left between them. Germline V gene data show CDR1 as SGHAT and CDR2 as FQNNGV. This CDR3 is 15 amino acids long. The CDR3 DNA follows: TGTGCCAGCAGCCCGATCCAGGGGACTCAAGAGACCCAGTACTTC. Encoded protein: CASSPIQGTQETQYF.

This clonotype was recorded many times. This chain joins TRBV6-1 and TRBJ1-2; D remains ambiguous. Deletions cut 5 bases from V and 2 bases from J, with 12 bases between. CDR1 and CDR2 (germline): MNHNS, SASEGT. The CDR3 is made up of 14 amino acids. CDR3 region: CASSRQRENYGYTF. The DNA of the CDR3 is TGTGCCAGCAGTCGACAAAGGGAAAACTATGGCTACACCTTC.

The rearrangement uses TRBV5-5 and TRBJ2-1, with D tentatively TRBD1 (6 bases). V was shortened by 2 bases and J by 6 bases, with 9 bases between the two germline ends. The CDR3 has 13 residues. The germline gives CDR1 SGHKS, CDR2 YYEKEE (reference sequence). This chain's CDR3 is CASSFDRLNEQFF. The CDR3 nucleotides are TGTGCCAGCAGCTTCGACAGGCTCAATGAGCAGTTCTTC.

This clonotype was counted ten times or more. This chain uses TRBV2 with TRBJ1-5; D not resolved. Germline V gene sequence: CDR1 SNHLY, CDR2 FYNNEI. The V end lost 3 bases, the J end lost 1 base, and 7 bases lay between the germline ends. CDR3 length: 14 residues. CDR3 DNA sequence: TGTGCCAGCAGTGAGAACACCAGCAATCAGCCCCAGCATTTT. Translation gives CASSENTSNQPQHF. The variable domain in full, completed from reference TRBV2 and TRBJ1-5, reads EPEVTQTPSHQVTQMGQEVILRCVPISNHLYFYWYRQILGQKVEFLVSFYNNEISEKSEIFDDQFSVERPDGSNFTLKIRSTKLEDSAMYFCASSENTSNQPQHFGDGTRLSIL.

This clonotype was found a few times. CDR3 loop: CASSLGDSPDTDTQYF. The DNA of the CDR3 is TGTGCCAGCAGCCTCGGGGACTCCCCTGACACAGATACGCAGTATTTT. This chain connects TRBV12-3 or TRBV12-4 to TRBJ2-3, with D maybe TRBD2 (6 bases). V lost 6 bases, J lost 2 bases, and 18 bases lay in between. The CDR3 contains 16 residues.

The chain's CDR3 is CASSLGAGGPDTQYF. CDR3 coding DNA: TGTGCCAGCAGCTTGGGAGCGGGGGGACCAGATACGCAGTATTTT. The J gene is TRBJ2-3, the V gene TRBV5-6, with TRBD2 matching over 9 bases. The CDR3 has 15 residues. V lost 0 bases and J lost 4; bases outside the gene matches: 3. CDR1 is SGHDT, CDR2 YYEEEE, per germline.

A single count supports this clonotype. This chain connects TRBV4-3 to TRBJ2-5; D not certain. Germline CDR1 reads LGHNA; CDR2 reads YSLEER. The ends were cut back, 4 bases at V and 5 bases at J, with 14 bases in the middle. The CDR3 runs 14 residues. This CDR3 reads CASSLIDRPETQYF. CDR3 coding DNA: TGCGCCAGCAGCCTAATTGATCGGCCGGAGACCCAGTACTTC.

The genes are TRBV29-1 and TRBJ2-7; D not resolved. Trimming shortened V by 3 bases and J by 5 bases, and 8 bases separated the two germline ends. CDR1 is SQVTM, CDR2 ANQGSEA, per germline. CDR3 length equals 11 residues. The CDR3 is CSVDVGNEQYF. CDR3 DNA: TGCAGCGTTGATGTTGGGAACGAGCAGTACTTC.

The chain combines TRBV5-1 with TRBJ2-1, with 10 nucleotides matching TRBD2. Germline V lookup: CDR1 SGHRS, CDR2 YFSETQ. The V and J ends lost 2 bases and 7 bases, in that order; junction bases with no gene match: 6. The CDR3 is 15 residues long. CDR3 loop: CASSLPAGGQNEQFF. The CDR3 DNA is TGCGCCAGCAGCTTACCAGCGGGGGGGCAAAATGAGCAGTTCTTC.

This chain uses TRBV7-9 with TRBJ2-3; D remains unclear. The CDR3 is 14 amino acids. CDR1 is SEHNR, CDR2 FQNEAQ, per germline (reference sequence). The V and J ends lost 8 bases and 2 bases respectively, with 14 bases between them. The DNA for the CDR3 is TGTGCCAGCCGGTCCTACGGGCACACAGATACGCAGTATTTT. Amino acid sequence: CASRSYGHTDTQYF.

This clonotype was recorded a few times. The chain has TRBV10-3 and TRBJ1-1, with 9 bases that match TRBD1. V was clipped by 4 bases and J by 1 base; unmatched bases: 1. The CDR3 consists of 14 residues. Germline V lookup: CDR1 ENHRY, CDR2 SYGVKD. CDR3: CAISADRGNTEAFF. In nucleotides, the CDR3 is TGTGCCATCAGTGCGGACAGGGGGAACACTGAAGCTTTCTTT.

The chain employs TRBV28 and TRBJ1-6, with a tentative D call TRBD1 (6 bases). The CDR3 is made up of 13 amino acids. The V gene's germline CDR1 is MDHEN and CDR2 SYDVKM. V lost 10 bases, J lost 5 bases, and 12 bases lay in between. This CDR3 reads CATKTGNNSPLHF. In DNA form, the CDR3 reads TGTGCCACCAAAACAGGGAATAATTCACCCCTCCACTTT. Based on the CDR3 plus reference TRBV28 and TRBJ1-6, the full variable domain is DVKVTQSSRYLVKRTGEKVFLECVQDMDHENMFWYRQDPGLGLRLIYFSYDVKMKEKGDIPEGYSVSREKKERFSLILESASTNQTSMYLCATKTGNNSPLHFGNGTRLTVT.

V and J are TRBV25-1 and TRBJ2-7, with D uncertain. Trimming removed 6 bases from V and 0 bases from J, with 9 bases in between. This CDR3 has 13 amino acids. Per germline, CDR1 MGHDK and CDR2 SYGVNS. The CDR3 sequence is CASSRQHSYEQYF. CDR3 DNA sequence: TGTGCCAGCAGCAGGCAGCACTCCTACGAGCAGTACTTC.

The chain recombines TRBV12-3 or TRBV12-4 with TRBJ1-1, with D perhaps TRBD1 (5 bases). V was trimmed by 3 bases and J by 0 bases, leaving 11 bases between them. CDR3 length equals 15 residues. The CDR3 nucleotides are TGTGCCAGCAGTTTCGAGGGACGCCTGAACACTGAAGCTTTCTTT. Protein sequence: CASSFEGRLNTEAFF.

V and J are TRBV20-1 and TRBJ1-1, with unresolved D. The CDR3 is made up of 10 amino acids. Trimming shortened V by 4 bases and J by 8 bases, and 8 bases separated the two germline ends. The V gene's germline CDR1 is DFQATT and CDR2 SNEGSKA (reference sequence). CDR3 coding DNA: TGCAGTGCTATAGCTGGAGAAGCTTTCTTT. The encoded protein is CSAIAGEAFF.

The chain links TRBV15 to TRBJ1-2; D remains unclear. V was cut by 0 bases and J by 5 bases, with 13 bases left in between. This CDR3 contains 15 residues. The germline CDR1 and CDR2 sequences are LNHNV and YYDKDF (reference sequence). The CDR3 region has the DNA TGTGCCACCAGCAGAGATATTACCCAAGGGTATGGCTACACCTTC. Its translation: CATSRDITQGYGYTF.

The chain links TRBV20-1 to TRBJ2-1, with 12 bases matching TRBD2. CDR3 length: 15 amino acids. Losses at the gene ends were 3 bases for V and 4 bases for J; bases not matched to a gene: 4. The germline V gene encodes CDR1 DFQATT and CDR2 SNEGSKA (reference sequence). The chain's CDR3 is CSASLLAGGYNEQFF. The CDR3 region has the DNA TGCAGTGCTAGCCTACTAGCGGGGGGTTACAATGAGCAGTTCTTC.

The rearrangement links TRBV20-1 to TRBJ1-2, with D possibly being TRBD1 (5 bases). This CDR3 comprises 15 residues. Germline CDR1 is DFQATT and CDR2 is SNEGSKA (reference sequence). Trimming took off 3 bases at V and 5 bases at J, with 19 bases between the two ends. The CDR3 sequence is CSASGDPHPMYGYTF. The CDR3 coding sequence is TGCAGTGCTAGCGGGGACCCTCACCCTATGTATGGCTACACCTTC.

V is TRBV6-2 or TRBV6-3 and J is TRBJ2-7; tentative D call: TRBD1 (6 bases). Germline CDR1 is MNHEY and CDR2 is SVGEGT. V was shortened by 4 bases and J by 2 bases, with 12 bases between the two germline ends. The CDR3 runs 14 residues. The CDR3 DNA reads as TGTGCCAGCAGTTCGCCGACAGGACCCTACGAGCAGTACTTC. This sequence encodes CASSSPTGPYEQYF.